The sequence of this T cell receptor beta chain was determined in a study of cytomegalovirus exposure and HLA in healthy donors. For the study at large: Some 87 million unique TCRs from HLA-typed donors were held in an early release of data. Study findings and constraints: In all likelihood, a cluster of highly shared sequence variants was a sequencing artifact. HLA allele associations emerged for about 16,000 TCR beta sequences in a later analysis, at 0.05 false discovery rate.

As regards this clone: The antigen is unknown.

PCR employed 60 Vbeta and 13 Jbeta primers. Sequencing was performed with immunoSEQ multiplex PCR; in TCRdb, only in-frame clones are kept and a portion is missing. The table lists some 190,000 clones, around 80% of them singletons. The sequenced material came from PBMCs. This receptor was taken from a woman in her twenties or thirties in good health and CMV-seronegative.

Here the CDR3 DNA reads TGCGCCAGCAGCCTTCGGGTAGCGCAAGAGACCCAGTACTTC. Its protein is CASSLRVAQETQYF. The J gene is TRBJ2-5, the V gene TRBV4-3, with TRBD2 as a possible D gene (5 bases). The length of the CDR3 is 14 residues. V lost 4 bases to trimming and J lost 2 bases, with 11 bases between them. Germline CDR1 LGHNA, CDR2 YSLEER.